Presented here are 30 T cell receptor beta chains from one specimen sequenced in a study of blood T cells in healthy people across ages. Next came a second PCR, run for about 6 to 11 cycles, which used a sample-barcoded 5' primer along with a J-beta primer mix. TCRdb reanalysed the 5' RACE reads using MiXCR and keeps one entry per CDR3 protein. Of fewer than 1,000,000 distinct CDR3 sequences listed, about 42% are singletons. The sequencing input was blood. Receptors originate from a man older than 75 in good health.

The chain couples TRBV7-2 to TRBJ2-7; unclear D gene. The end of the DNA aligns better with TRBJ2-5, so the J call may be wrong. The CDR3 runs 15 residues. Per germline, CDR1 SGHTA and CDR2 FQGNSA. CDR3: CASSLTPQWGETQYF. The CDR3 bases are TGTGCCAGCAGCTTAACACCGCAGTGGGGAGAGACCCAGTACTTC.

J is TRBJ2-5 and V is TRBV29-1, with TRBD2 matching 7 bases. Germline-derived CDR1 and CDR2 are SQVTM and ANQGSEA. The length of the CDR3 is 15 residues. The trim removed 2 bases at V and 1 base at J, leaving 7 bases unmatched. CDR3 nucleotide sequence: TGCAGCGTTGAACGGGCTAGCGGTTTCCAAGAGACCCAGTACTTC. This gives the protein CSVERASGFQETQYF.

The gene calls are TRBV2 and TRBJ1-5; the D gene is possibly TRBD1 (5 bases). This CDR3 spans 14 amino acids. The germline V gene has CDR1 SNHLY and CDR2 FYNNEI. Trimming pared 4 bases from V and 4 bases from J, leaving 11 bases between. This chain's CDR3 is CASSGTLENQPQHF. Written as DNA, the CDR3 is TGTGCCAGCAGTGGGACACTGGAGAATCAGCCCCAGCATTTT.

The chain joins TRBV19 to TRBJ2-7, with 9 bases aligning to TRBD2. The length of the CDR3 is 17 residues. The ends lost 0 bases at V and 0 bases at J; junction bases unmatched: 6. Germline V lookup: CDR1 LNHDA, CDR2 SQIVND (reference sequence). In DNA form, the CDR3 reads TGTGCCAGTAGTATAGAGGGTGGTAGCGGGAGCTCCTACGAGCAGTACTTC. It is translated as CASSIEGGSGSSYEQYF.

This chain links TRBV6-5 with TRBJ2-6; no clear D gene. Trimming stripped 7 bases from V and 2 bases from J, with 9 bases between. The germline gives CDR1 MNHEY, CDR2 SVGAGI. The length of the CDR3 is 14 residues. The CDR3 nucleotides are TGTGCCAGCACCGAACGCGCTGGGGCCAACGTCCTGACTTTC. Translating gives CASTERAGANVLTF.

The chain carries TRBV28 and TRBJ2-7, with TRBD1 as a possible D gene (5 bases). This CDR3 is 13 amino acids long. V lost 11 bases and J lost 3, with 17 bases in between. Germline CDR1 reads MDHEN; CDR2 reads SYDVKM. CDR3 nucleotides: TGTGCCTCCTGTGTAGGGGTAGACTACGAGCAGTACTTC. It yields the protein CASCVGVDYEQYF.

The chain links TRBV11-1 to TRBJ2-1; 9 positions match TRBD1. This CDR3 comprises 15 residues. With V trimmed by 0 bases and J by 10 bases, 7 bases remained unmatched. Germline V gene lookup returns CDR1 SGHAT and CDR2 FQDESV (reference sequence). CDR3 in DNA: TGTGCCAGCAGCTTAGCGGGCCGGGACAGGGACGAGCAGTTCTTC. It yields the protein CASSLAGRDRDEQFF. The variable domain in full, completed from reference TRBV11-1 and TRBJ2-1, reads EAEVAQSPRYKITEKSQAVAFWCDPISGHATLYWYRQILGQGPELLVQFQDESVVDDSQLPKDRFSAERLKGVDSTLKIQPAELGDSAMYLCASSLAGRDRDEQFFGPGTRLTVL.

This clonotype occurred many times. The chain carries TRBV12-3 or TRBV12-4 and TRBJ2-3; D not certain. The V end was cut by 4 bases, the J end by 5 bases, with 7 bases between. CDR3 length: 12 residues. The CDR3 nucleotides are TGTGCCAGCAGTTGGGCGGTAGATACGCAGTATTTT. This sequence encodes CASSWAVDTQYF.

This clonotype was observed once. This chain joins TRBV6-6 and TRBJ2-7; a weak D match, TRBD1 (5 bases). In germline, CDR1 is MNHNY, CDR2 SVGAGI (reference sequence). Trimming removed 6 bases from V and 6 bases from J, with 15 bases in between. This CDR3 has 13 amino acids. The CDR3 DNA reads TGTGCCAGCAGGGGGCTGGGTGAAAGCGAGCAGTACTTC. It specifies CASRGLGESEQYF.

Comment on this clonotype: One junction end disagrees with the germline gene, perhaps due to a read error. The V gene is TRBV20-1, the J gene TRBJ2-3; 7 bases match TRBD1. This CDR3 has 15 residues. Germline lookup yields CDR1 DFQATT and CDR2 SNEGSKA (reference sequence). CDR3 DNA: TGCAGTGCTAGAGCGGGACAGCTTACCACAAATACGCAGTATTTT. Protein product: CSARAGQLTTNTQYF.

This clonotype occurred a few times. The V and J genes are TRBV24-1 and TRBJ2-1, with 8 bases that match TRBD1. The germline V gene has CDR1 KGHDR and CDR2 SFDVKD. V lost 3 bases, J lost 5 bases, and 8 bases stayed unmatched. The CDR3 sequence is 16 residues long. CDR3 amino acids: CATSDTGGDWDNEQFF. CDR3 coding DNA: TGTGCCACCAGTGATACAGGGGGAGATTGGGACAATGAGCAGTTCTTC.

The J gene is TRBJ2-1, the V gene TRBV5-1, with 10 bases that match TRBD1. Germline CDR1 SGHRS, CDR2 YFSETQ. Trimming at V came to 0 bases and at J to 11 bases, leaving 8 bases not matched to a gene. This CDR3 is built from 15 residues. CDR3 DNA: TGCGCCAGCAGCTTGGGAGGGACAGGGGCCTTCCAGCAGTTCTTC. Translating gives CASSLGGTGAFQQFF. Based on the CDR3 plus reference TRBV5-1 and TRBJ2-1, the full variable domain is KAGVTQTPRYLIKTRGQQVTLSCSPISGHRSVSWYQQTPGQGLQFLFEYFSETQRNKGNFPGRFSGRQFSNSRSEMNVSTLELGDSALYLCASSLGGTGAFQQFFGPGTRLTVL.

The chain has TRBV6-1 and TRBJ2-7; 9 bases match TRBD2. Per germline, CDR1 MNHNS and CDR2 SASEGT. V trimming: 3 bases; J trimming: 0 bases; junction bases outside the gene matches: 3. This CDR3 is 15 amino acids long. The DNA of the CDR3 is TGTGCCAGCAGTGATCTAGCGGGGCTCTCCTACGAGCAGTACTTC. Translating it yields CASSDLAGLSYEQYF.

This clonotype was seen a few times. The CDR3 here is CASSYSTSGNEQFF. CDR3 DNA sequence: TGTGCCAGCAGTTACTCTACGTCGGGGAATGAGCAGTTCTTC. The chain couples TRBV6-5 to TRBJ2-1, with D maybe TRBD2 (5 bases). V lost 0 bases and J 7 bases, leaving 10 bases between the germline ends. CDR1 and CDR2 (germline): MNHEY, SVGAGI. There are 14 residues in the CDR3.

The chain carries TRBV15 and TRBJ1-1; D ambiguous. The germline CDR1 and CDR2 sequences are LNHNV and YYDKDF (reference sequence). The CDR3 runs to 13 residues. V lost 4 bases and J lost 4, with 10 bases in between. CDR3 coding DNA: TGTGCCACCAGCATAGGGAGTAGCACTGAAGCTTTCTTT. Translated: CATSIGSSTEAFF.

This clonotype was seen just once. An end of the junction differs from the germline gene, which may be a read error. The genes are TRBV7-2 and TRBJ2-1; D is possibly TRBD2 (6 bases). The CDR3 is 15 residues long. Germline V gene sequence: CDR1 SGHTA, CDR2 FQGNSA. The CDR3 spells CASSVSGTLYTEQFF. The CDR3 coding sequence is TGTGCCAGCAGCGTATCCGGGACTTTATACACTGAGCAGTTCTTC.

The chain uses TRBV12-3 or TRBV12-4 and TRBJ2-6; D perhaps matches TRBD1 (6 bases). The CDR3 is 15 amino acids. V lost 3 bases and J 4 bases, leaving 10 bases between the germline ends. This CDR3 reads CASSLWGQGANVLTF. The DNA of the CDR3 is TGTGCCAGCAGTTTGTGGGGGCAAGGGGCCAACGTCCTGACTTTC.

This clonotype was observed many times. The chain joins TRBV20-1 to TRBJ2-7, with 11 bases that match TRBD2. This CDR3 contains 16 residues. Per the germline V gene, CDR1 is DFQATT and CDR2 is SNEGSKA (reference sequence). V was pared by 3 bases and J by 0 bases, with 7 bases of the junction left unmatched. CDR3 nucleotides: TGCAGTGCTAGCAGTCTAGCGGGAGGAAGCTCCTACGAGCAGTACTTC. Translation: CSASSLAGGSSYEQYF.

The V and J genes are TRBV20-1 and TRBJ2-5, with TRBD2 matching 10 bases. CDR3 size: 13 residues. Per germline, CDR1 DFQATT and CDR2 SNEGSKA (reference sequence). The CDR3 loop reads CRASGGTLGEQYF. CDR3 DNA sequence: TGCCGGGCTAGCGGGGGCACCCTTGGAGAGCAGTACTTC.

CDR3 nucleotides: TGTGCCAGCAGCGAGACTCCGAACTACAATGAGCAGTTCTTC. Encoded protein: CASSETPNYNEQFF. V is TRBV7-2 and J is TRBJ2-1; D uncertain. Germline values: CDR1 SGHTA, CDR2 FQGNSA. The CDR3 consists of 14 residues. Trimming cost V 5 bases and J 3 bases, with 11 bases left between them.

For the CDR3, the DNA is TGTGCCTGGAGTCCAATGACAGGGGAATATAATTCACCCCTCCACTTT. As protein: CAWSPMTGEYNSPLHF. The chain combines TRBV30 with TRBJ1-6; 8 nucleotides line up with TRBD1. J was trimmed by 4 bases and V by 2 bases; bases with no gene match: 7. The germline V gene has CDR1 GTSNPN and CDR2 SVGIG (reference sequence). The CDR3 covers 16 residues.

Of note for this clonotype: This may stem from a read error, because a much larger clone lies one nucleotide away. V is TRBV7-2 and J is TRBJ2-7; no reliable D call. Germline V gives CDR1 SGHTA, CDR2 FQGNSA. Trimming took off 5 bases at V and 4 bases at J, with 15 bases between the two ends. There are 14 residues in the CDR3. The CDR3 DNA follows: TGTGCCAGCAGCGTACGCCCTGCCTTATACGAGCAGTACTTC. This gives the protein CASSVRPALYEQYF. The full variable domain, completed using reference TRBV7-2 and TRBJ2-7, is GAGVSQSPSNKVTEKGKDVELRCDPISGHTALYWYRQSLGQGLEFLIYFQGNSAPDKSGLPSDRFSAERTGGSVSTLTIQRTQQEDSAVYLCASSVRPALYEQYFGPGTRLTVT.

The chain joins TRBV20-1 to TRBJ1-1; 7 bases line up with TRBD1. This CDR3 is 14 amino acids long. The V gene's germline CDR1 is DFQATT and CDR2 SNEGSKA (reference sequence). V was pared by 3 bases and J by 4 bases, with 8 bases of the junction left unmatched. CDR3: CSASEGEGATEAFF. CDR3 nucleotide sequence: TGCAGTGCTAGTGAAGGGGAGGGGGCCACTGAAGCTTTCTTT.

The J gene is TRBJ2-7, the V gene TRBV6-2 or TRBV6-3, with TRBD1 as a possible D gene (5 bases). The germline V and J ends were trimmed by 2 bases and 3 bases, with 11 bases remaining between them. The V gene's germline CDR1 is MNHEY and CDR2 SVGEGT. This CDR3 is 14 amino acids long. The CDR3: CASSYGATFYEQYF. Here the CDR3 DNA reads TGTGCCAGCAGTTACGGGGCTACGTTCTACGAGCAGTACTTC.

The rearrangement uses TRBV27 and TRBJ2-7, with D possibly TRBD1 on 6 matching bases. The CDR3 covers 13 residues. Trimming shortened V by 8 bases and J by 4 bases, and 15 bases separated the two germline ends. From germline, CDR1 is MNHEY and CDR2 SMNVEV (reference sequence). This chain's CDR3 is CASPAGTSYEQYF. The CDR3 DNA follows: TGTGCCAGCCCGGCCGGGACATCTTACGAGCAGTACTTC.

The chain has TRBV7-2 and TRBJ2-7, with D perhaps given as TRBD1 or TRBD2 (5 bases each). The CDR3 has 17 amino acids. Looked up from germline, CDR1 is SGHTA and CDR2 is FQGNSA. V was shortened by 4 bases and J by 4 bases, with 23 bases between the two germline ends. The CDR3 nucleotides are TGTGCCAGCAGCTCCCCGGGACGGAGTAACGAGGTTTACGAGCAGTACTTC. Amino acids: CASSSPGRSNEVYEQYF.

Written as DNA, the CDR3 is TGCAGTGCTAAGGAACAGCGGTATAATTCACCCCTCCACTTT. Its translation: CSAKEQRYNSPLHF. The chain combines TRBV20-1 with TRBJ1-6; no clear D. CDR3 size: 14 residues. V was cut by 4 bases and J by 4 bases, with 11 bases left in between. Germline assignment: CDR1 DFQATT and CDR2 SNEGSKA (reference sequence).

Many counts were recorded for this clonotype. V usage is TRBV7-9 and J usage is TRBJ2-3; D is possibly TRBD2 (6 bases). The CDR3 runs to 15 residues. Deletions cut 7 bases from V and 0 bases from J, with 14 bases between. CDR1 is SEHNR and CDR2 is FQNEAQ in the germline V gene (reference sequence). CDR3: CASTPPGLSTDTQYF. The CDR3 DNA reads as TGTGCCAGCACCCCCCCGGGACTTAGCACAGATACGCAGTATTTT.

As to this clonotype: A much more abundant neighbour one base away suggests this may be a read error. The V and J genes are TRBV28 and TRBJ2-5; D is tentatively TRBD1 or TRBD2 (6 bases each). The closer fit of TRBJ2-1 to the DNA end suggests the J call may be wrong. The V gene's germline CDR1 is MDHEN and CDR2 SYDVKM. The CDR3 is 14 amino acids. CDR3 loop: CASSYLGGAETQFF. The CDR3 nucleotides read TGTGCCAGCAGTTACCTGGGGGGCGCAGAGACCCAGTTCTTC.

This chain uses TRBV5-1 with TRBJ1-1, with TRBD1 matching over 8 bases. V was pared by 4 bases and J by 1 base, with 6 bases of the junction left unmatched. CDR1 is SGHRS and CDR2 is YFSETQ in the germline V gene. CDR3 length: 15 amino acids. CDR3 sequence: CASSTRQGPNTEAFF. The CDR3 DNA reads TGCGCCAGCAGCACTCGACAGGGGCCGAACACTGAAGCTTTCTTT.